This entry concerns a single TCR beta chain. The germline V and J ends were trimmed by 0 bases and 6 bases, with 14 bases remaining between them. Germline loops: CDR1 LGHNA, CDR2 YSLEER. This CDR3 has 16 amino acids. This record comes from a study of blood T cell repertoires in COVID-19. Here immunoSEQ multiplex PCR was the method, and the copy in TCRdb shows in-frame clones only, minus some. The data contain a few hundred thousand clones, approximately 82% of them singletons. This clonotype originated in a young woman with acute or convalescent COVID-19. This chain joins TRBV4-3 and TRBJ2-2; the D is unclear. What was sequenced was peripheral blood. DNA of the CDR3: TGCGCCAGCAGCCAAGATTGGCCCCTAGTGGCCGGGGAGCTGTTTTTT. It is translated as CASSQDWPLVAGELFF.